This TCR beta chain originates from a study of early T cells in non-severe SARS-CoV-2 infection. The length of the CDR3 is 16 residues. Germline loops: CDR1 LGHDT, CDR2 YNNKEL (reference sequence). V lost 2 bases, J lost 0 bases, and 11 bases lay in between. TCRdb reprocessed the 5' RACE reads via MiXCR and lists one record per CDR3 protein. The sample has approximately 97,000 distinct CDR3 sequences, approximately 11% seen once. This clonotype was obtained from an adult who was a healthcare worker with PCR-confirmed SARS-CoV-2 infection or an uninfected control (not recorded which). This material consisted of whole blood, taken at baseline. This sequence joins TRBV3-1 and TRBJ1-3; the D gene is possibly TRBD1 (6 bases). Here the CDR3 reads CASSQPGVFSGNTIYF. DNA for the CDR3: TGTGCCAGCAGCCAACCAGGGGTCTTCTCTGGAAACACCATATATTTT.